The following is a T cell receptor (beta chain) sequence with its context. V shed 8 bases and J 9 bases; nucleotides not matched to a gene: 3. Germline CDR1 reads MNHNS; CDR2 reads SASEGT. This CDR3 has 11 amino acids. Described time point: pretreatment peripheral blood. Assay used: immunoSEQ multiplex PCR; TCRdb lists only in-frame clones, some missing. Among 37,000 or so clones listed, roughly 84% were seen once. This sample is drawn from a study of PD-L1 blockade in urothelial cancer. This sequence was found in a man between 60 and 75 years old with urothelial cancer. This sequence joins TRBV6-1 and TRBJ1-5; 8 bases are a match to TRBD1. The sequencing here drew on PBMCs, taken around atezolizumab (anti-PD-L1) treatment. CDR3 in amino acids: CASGTGRPQHF. The DNA for the CDR3 is TGTGCCAGCGGGACAGGCCGGCCCCAGCATTTT.